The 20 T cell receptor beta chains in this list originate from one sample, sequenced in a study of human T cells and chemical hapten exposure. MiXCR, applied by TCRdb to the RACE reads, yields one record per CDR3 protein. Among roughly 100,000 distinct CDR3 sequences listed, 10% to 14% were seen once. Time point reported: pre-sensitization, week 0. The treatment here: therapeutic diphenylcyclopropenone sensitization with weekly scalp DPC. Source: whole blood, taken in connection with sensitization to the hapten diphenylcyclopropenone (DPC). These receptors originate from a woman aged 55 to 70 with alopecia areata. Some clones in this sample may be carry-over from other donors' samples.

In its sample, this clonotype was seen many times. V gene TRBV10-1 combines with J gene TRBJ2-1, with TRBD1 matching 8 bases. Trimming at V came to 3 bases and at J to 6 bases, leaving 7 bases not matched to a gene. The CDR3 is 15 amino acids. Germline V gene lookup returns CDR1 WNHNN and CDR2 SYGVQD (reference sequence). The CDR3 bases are TGCGCCAGCAGTGAAGGGACAGGAGGTTTCAATGAGCAGTTCTTC. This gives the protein CASSEGTGGFNEQFF.

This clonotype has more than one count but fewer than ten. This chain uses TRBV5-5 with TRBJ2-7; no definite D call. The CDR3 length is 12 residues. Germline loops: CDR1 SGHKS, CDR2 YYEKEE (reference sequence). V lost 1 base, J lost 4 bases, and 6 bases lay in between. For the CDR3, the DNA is TGTGCCAGCAGCTTGCCCCAGTACGAGCAGTACTTC. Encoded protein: CASSLPQYEQYF.

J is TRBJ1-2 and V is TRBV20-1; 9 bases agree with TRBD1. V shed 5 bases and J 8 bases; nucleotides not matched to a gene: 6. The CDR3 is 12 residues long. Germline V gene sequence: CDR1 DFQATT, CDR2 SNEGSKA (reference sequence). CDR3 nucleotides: TGCAGTGCTTGGACAGGGGAATACGGCTACACCTTC. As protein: CSAWTGEYGYTF.

In DNA form, the CDR3 reads TGTGCCAGCAGGTCACCAGGCTATGGCTACACCTTC. Its protein product is CASRSPGYGYTF. The genes are TRBV27 and TRBJ1-2; D not certain. The germline gives CDR1 MNHEY, CDR2 SMNVEV (reference sequence). The V and J ends lost 6 bases and 4 bases respectively, with 9 bases between them. This CDR3 contains 12 residues.

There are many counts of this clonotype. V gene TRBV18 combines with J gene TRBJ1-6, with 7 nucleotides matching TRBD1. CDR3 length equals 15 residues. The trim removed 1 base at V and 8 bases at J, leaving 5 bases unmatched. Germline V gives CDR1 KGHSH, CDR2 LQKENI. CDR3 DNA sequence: TGTGCCAGCTCACCACAGGGGGCTTTAGATTCACCCCTCCACTTT. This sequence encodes CASSPQGALDSPLHF. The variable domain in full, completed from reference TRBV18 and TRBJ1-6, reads NAGVMQNPRHLVRRRGQEARLRCSPMKGHSHVYWYRQLPEEGLKFMVYLQKENIIDESGMPKERFSAEFPKEGPSILRIQQVVRGDSAAYFCASSPQGALDSPLHFGNGTRLTVT.

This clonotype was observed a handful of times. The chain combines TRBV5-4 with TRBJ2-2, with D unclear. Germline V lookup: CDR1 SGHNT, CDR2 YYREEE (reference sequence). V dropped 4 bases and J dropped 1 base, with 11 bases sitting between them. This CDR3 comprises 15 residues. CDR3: CASSPRSGNTGELFF. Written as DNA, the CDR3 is TGTGCCAGCAGCCCGAGATCGGGGAACACCGGGGAGCTGTTTTTT. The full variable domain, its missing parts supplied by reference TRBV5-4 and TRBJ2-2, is ETGVTQSPTHLIKTRGQQVTLRCSSQSGHNTVSWYQQALGQGPQFIFQYYREEENGRGNFPPRFSGLQFPNYSSELNVNALELDDSALYLCASSPRSGNTGELFFGEGSRLTVL.

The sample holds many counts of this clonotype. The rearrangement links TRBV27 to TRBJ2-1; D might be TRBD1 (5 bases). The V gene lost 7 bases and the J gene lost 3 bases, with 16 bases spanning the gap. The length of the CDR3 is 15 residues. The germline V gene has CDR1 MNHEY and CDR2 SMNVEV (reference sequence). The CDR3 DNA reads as TGTGCCAGCACTAGAGGAGCAGGGTACTACAATGAGCAGTTCTTC. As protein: CASTRGAGYYNEQFF.

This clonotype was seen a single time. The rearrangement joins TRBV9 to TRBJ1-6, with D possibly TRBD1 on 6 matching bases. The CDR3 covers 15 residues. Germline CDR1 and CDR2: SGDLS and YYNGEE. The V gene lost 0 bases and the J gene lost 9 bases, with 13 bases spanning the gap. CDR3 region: CASSVDGQNRSPLHF. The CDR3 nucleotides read TGTGCCAGCAGCGTAGACGGACAGAATCGTTCACCCCTCCACTTT. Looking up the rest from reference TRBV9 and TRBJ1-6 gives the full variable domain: DSGVTQTPKHLITATGQRVTLRCSPRSGDLSVYWYQQSLDQGLQFLIQYYNGEERAKGNILERFSAQQFPDLHSELNLSSLELGDSALYFCASSVDGQNRSPLHFGNGTRLTVT.

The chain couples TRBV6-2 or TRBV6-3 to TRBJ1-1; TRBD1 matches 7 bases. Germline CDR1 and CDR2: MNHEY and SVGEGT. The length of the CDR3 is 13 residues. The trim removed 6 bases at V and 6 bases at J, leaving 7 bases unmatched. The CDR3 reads CASSKKTGAEAFF. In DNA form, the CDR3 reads TGTGCCAGCAGCAAAAAAACAGGGGCTGAAGCTTTCTTT.

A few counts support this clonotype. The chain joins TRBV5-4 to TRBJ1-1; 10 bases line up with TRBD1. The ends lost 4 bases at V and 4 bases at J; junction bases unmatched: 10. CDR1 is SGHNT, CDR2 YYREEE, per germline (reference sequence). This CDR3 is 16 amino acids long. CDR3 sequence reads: CASSLNPGTGATEAFF. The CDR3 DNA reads TGTGCCAGCAGCCTGAATCCCGGGACAGGGGCCACTGAAGCTTTCTTT.

This CDR3 reads CSASDNRDPTEAFF. In DNA, the CDR3 is TGCAGTGCTAGTGATAACAGGGACCCCACTGAAGCTTTCTTT. The V and J genes are TRBV20-1 and TRBJ1-1; tentative D call: TRBD1 (6 bases). Germline V gene sequence: CDR1 DFQATT, CDR2 SNEGSKA (reference sequence). Deletions cut 3 bases from V and 4 bases from J, with 15 bases between. The length of the CDR3 is 14 residues.

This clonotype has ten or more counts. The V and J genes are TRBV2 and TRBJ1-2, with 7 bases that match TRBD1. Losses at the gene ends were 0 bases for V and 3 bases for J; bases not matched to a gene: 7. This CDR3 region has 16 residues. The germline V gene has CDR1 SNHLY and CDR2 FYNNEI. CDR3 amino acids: CASSEARQGGYYGYTF. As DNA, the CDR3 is TGTGCCAGCAGTGAAGCTCGGCAGGGGGGATACTATGGCTACACCTTC.

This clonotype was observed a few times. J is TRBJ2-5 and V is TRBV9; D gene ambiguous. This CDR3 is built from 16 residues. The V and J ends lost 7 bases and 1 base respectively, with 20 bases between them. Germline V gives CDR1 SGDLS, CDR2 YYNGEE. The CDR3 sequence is CASGKGLMRIQETQYF. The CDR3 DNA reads TGTGCCAGCGGTAAAGGCTTAATGAGGATCCAAGAGACCCAGTACTTC.

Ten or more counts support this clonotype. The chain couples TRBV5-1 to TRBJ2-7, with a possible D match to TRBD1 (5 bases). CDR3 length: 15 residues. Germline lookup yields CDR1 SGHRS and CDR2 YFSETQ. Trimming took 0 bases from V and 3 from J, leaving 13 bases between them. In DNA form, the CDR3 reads TGCGCCAGCAGCTTGGTAGAAGGGGCCAACTACGAGCAGTACTTC. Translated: CASSLVEGANYEQYF. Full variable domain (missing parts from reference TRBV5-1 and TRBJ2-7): KAGVTQTPRYLIKTRGQQVTLSCSPISGHRSVSWYQQTPGQGLQFLFEYFSETQRNKGNFPGRFSGRQFSNSRSEMNVSTLELGDSALYLCASSLVEGANYEQYFGPGTRLTVT.

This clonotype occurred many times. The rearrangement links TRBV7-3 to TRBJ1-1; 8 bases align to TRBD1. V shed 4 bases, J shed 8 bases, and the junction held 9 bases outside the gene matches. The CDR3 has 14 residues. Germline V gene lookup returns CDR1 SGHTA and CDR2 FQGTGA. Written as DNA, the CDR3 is TGTGCCAGCAGCTCTCAGGGGGCGCCGACGGAAGCTTTCTTT. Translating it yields CASSSQGAPTEAFF. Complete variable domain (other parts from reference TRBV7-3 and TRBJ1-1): GAGVSQTPSNKVTEKGKYVELRCDPISGHTALYWYRQSLGQGPEFLIYFQGTGAADDSGLPNDRFFAVRPEGSVSTLKIQRTERGDSAVYLCASSSQGAPTEAFFGQGTRLTVV.

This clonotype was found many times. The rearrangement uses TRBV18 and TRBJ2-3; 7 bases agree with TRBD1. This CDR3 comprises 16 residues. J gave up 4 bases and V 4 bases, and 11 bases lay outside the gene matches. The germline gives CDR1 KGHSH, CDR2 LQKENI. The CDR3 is CASSQQGPRAADTQYF. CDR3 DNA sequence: TGTGCCAGCTCACAACAGGGGCCCAGGGCCGCAGATACGCAGTATTTT.

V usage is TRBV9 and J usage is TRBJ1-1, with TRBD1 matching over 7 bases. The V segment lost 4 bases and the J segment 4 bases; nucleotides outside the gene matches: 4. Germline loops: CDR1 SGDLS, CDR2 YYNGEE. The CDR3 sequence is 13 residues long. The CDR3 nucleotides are TGTGCCAGCAGCTTACAGGGGAGCACTGAAGCTTTCTTT. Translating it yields CASSLQGSTEAFF.

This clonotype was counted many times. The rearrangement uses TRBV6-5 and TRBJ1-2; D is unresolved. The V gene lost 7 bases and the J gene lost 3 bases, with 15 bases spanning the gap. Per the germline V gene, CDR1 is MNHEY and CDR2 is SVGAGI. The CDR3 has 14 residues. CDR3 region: CASTLGSGYYGYTF. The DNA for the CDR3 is TGTGCCAGCACTCTAGGGTCGGGGTACTATGGCTACACCTTC.

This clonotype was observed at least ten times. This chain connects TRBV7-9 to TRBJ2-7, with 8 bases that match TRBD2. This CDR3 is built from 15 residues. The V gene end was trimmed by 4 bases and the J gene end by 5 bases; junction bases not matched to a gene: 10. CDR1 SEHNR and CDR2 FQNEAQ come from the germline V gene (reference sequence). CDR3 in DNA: TGTGCCAGCAGCTCGCCGGGACTAGGAGTCCACGAGCAGTACTTC. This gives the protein CASSSPGLGVHEQYF.

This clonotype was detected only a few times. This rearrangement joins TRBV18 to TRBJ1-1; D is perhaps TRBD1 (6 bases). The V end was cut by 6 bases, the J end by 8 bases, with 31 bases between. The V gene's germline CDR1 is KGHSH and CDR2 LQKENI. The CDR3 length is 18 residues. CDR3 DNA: TGTGCCAGCTCGTGGAACAATCAGGCGGGGGGCAATCTGAACGAAGCTTTCTTT. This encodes CASSWNNQAGGNLNEAFF.